The 9 T cell receptor beta chains given below trace back to one sample, sequenced in a study of T-cell reconstitution after alpha-beta-depleted transplantation in children. The authors prepared the TCRbeta library with unique molecular identifiers. TCRdb re-derived calls from the PCR reads in MiXCR, one entry per CDR3 protein. The top ten hold around 6% of the sample, which has about 460,000 distinct CDR3 sequences, around 13% seen once. The sample here was PBMCs from the stem cell graft donor, taken from the stem cell graft. The source of these receptors is a human donor who donated a stem cell graft to a child with combined immunodeficiency.

The CDR3 coding sequence is TGCGCCAGCAGCTCGGGACAGGGGGCTGACAATGAGCAGTTCTTC. It translates to CASSSGQGADNEQFF. The chain carries TRBV5-1 and TRBJ2-1; 12 bases are shared with TRBD1. The V and J ends lost 3 bases and 5 bases, in that order; junction bases with no gene match: 3. This CDR3 region has 15 residues. CDR1 is SGHRS, CDR2 YFSETQ, per germline. The whole variable domain, filled in from reference TRBV5-1 and TRBJ2-1, reads KAGVTQTPRYLIKTRGQQVTLSCSPISGHRSVSWYQQTPGQGLQFLFEYFSETQRNKGNFPGRFSGRQFSNSRSEMNVSTLELGDSALYLCASSSGQGADNEQFFGPGTRLTVL.

This clonotype was counted only a few times. V is TRBV4-3 and J is TRBJ2-5; 8 bases map to TRBD1. The CDR3 runs 16 residues. Germline trimming cut 2 bases from V and 3 bases from J; bases unmatched to any gene: 8. Per the germline V gene, CDR1 is LGHNA and CDR2 is YSLEER. CDR3 DNA: TGCGCCAGCAGCCAATACGCAGGGGGCAGGGAAGAGACCCAGTACTTC. It yields the protein CASSQYAGGREETQYF.

V gene TRBV12-3 or TRBV12-4 combines with J gene TRBJ2-4; 11 nucleotides align to TRBD1. The V gene end was trimmed by 2 bases and the J gene end by 6 bases; junction bases not matched to a gene: 9. The CDR3 consists of 17 residues. CDR3 protein: CASSLRAGQGARNIQYF. The CDR3 DNA reads as TGTGCCAGCAGTTTACGAGCTGGACAGGGGGCGCGAAACATTCAGTACTTC.

This clonotype was detected a few times. The rearrangement uses TRBV6-1 and TRBJ2-1, with TRBD2 matching 10 bases. With V trimmed by 2 bases and J by 8 bases, 6 bases remained unmatched. CDR3 length: 15 residues. The germline V gene encodes CDR1 MNHNS and CDR2 SASEGT. CDR3 loop: CASSEISGRWYEQFF. The CDR3 DNA is TGTGCCAGCAGTGAAATTAGCGGGAGGTGGTATGAGCAGTTCTTC.

This clonotype has a count of ten or more. This sequence joins TRBV10-3 and TRBJ2-1; D is uncertain. V shed 7 bases and J shed 5 bases, with 6 bases lying between them. The CDR3 has 11 residues. Germline V gene lookup returns CDR1 ENHRY and CDR2 SYGVKD. CDR3 sequence: CAITLNNEQFF. For the CDR3, the DNA is TGTGCCATCACCCTGAACAATGAGCAGTTCTTC.

The chain carries TRBV4-2 and TRBJ2-2, with D hard to call. Trimming cost V 0 bases and J 3 bases, with 11 bases left between them. The CDR3 sequence is 16 residues long. Germline loops: CDR1 LGHNA, CDR2 YNFKEQ. As DNA, the CDR3 is TGTGCCAGCAGCCAAGATTCGGAGCCTGACACCGGGGAGCTGTTTTTT. Translated, it gives CASSQDSEPDTGELFF.

The gene calls are TRBV11-2 and TRBJ2-7; 12 bases fit TRBD1. This CDR3 is 16 amino acids long. After removal of 2 bases from V and 5 bases from J, the junction contained 7 bases not matched to a gene. Germline CDR1 reads SGHAT; CDR2 reads FQNNGV. CDR3 sequence: CASSLLGTGGNNEQYF. In nucleotides, the CDR3 is TGTGCCAGCAGCTTACTGGGGACAGGGGGCAACAACGAGCAGTACTTC.

The chain carries TRBV20-1 and TRBJ2-7; TRBD2 agrees at 16 bases. The CDR3 spans 17 residues. V was clipped by 6 bases and J by 6 bases; unmatched bases: 14. From germline, CDR1 is DFQATT and CDR2 SNEGSKA (reference sequence). The CDR3: CSAPPGLAGGLKGEQYF. The CDR3 DNA is TGCAGTGCACCCCCGGGACTAGCGGGGGGGCTAAAGGGCGAGCAGTACTTC.

The CDR3 DNA reads as TGTGCCAGCAGCCTCTGGAGTTTATCCTACAATGAGCAGTTCTTC. Translated: CASSLWSLSYNEQFF. The chain carries TRBV11-2 and TRBJ2-1; D remains ambiguous. V was trimmed by 5 bases and J by 1 base, leaving 12 bases between them. CDR1 and CDR2 from the germline V gene are SGHAT and FQNNGV. CDR3 length: 15 amino acids.